Following are 29 T cell receptor beta chains from one sample sequenced in a study of T cell repertoires in cytomegalovirus infection. One entry per CDR3 protein results from TCRdb running MiXCR on the reads. Among approximately 170,000 distinct CDR3 sequences listed, roughly a sixth were seen once. What was sequenced was CD8+ T cells from PBMCs. All receptors derive from a human donor in good health (CMV status not recorded). Some clones in this sample may be carry-over from other donors' samples.

The chain has TRBV7-3 and TRBJ2-3; TRBD2 matches at 10 bases. Per the germline V gene, CDR1 is SGHTA and CDR2 is FQGTGA. The V and J ends lost 4 bases and 6 bases, in that order; junction bases with no gene match: 4. The CDR3 loop spans 14 amino acids. For the CDR3, the DNA is TGTGCCAGCAGCTGGTCGACTAGCGGGGATACGCAGTATTTT. Its protein product is CASSWSTSGDTQYF. Full variable domain (remainder filled in from reference TRBV7-3 and TRBJ2-3): GAGVSQTPSNKVTEKGKYVELRCDPISGHTALYWYRQSLGQGPEFLIYFQGTGAADDSGLPNDRFFAVRPEGSVSTLKIQRTERGDSAVYLCASSWSTSGDTQYFGPGTRLTVL.

V usage is TRBV7-6 and J usage is TRBJ2-4; 11 bases agree with TRBD2. The CDR3 contains 16 residues. Germline V gene sequence: CDR1 SGHVS, CDR2 FNYEAQ. With V trimmed by 5 bases and J by 6 bases, 9 bases remained unmatched. CDR3 sequence: CASSLGFSGRGNIQYF. The CDR3 nucleotides read TGTGCCAGCAGCCTAGGGTTTAGCGGGAGGGGAAACATTCAGTACTTC.

In this sample, this clonotype turned up a few times. The gene calls are TRBV5-6 and TRBJ1-1, with no clear D. Trimming took 0 bases from V and 3 from J, leaving 6 bases between them. The V gene's germline CDR1 is SGHDT and CDR2 YYEEEE. The CDR3 contains 13 residues. The CDR3 DNA is TGTGCCAGCAGCTTGGGGTGGGACACTGAAGCTTTCTTT. Encoded protein: CASSLGWDTEAFF.

This clonotype was recorded a few times. The CDR3 DNA is TGCAGCGTTGTGGGGGTTTACAATGAGCAGTTCTTC. Encoded protein: CSVVGVYNEQFF. The V and J genes are TRBV29-1 and TRBJ2-1, with D perhaps given as TRBD1 or TRBD2 (5 bases each). The CDR3 consists of 12 residues. Germline V gene data show CDR1 as SQVTM and CDR2 as ANQGSEA. The V end was cut by 4 bases, the J end by 4 bases, with 8 bases between.

V and J are TRBV7-9 and TRBJ2-1; D perhaps matches TRBD1 (6 bases). V was trimmed by 3 bases and J by 7 bases, leaving 10 bases between them. The CDR3 has 13 amino acids. CDR1 and CDR2 from the germline V gene are SEHNR and FQNEAQ (reference sequence). The CDR3 spells CASSFPGTNEQFF. The CDR3 nucleotides are TGTGCCAGCAGCTTCCCAGGGACAAATGAGCAGTTCTTC.

The CDR3 DNA sequence: TGTGCCAGCAGGAGCCGGGACCCCTACAATGAGCAGTTCTTC. Its translation: CASRSRDPYNEQFF. The chain uses TRBV2 and TRBJ2-1, with D possibly being TRBD1 or TRBD2 (5 bases each). CDR3 size: 14 residues. Germline loops: CDR1 SNHLY, CDR2 FYNNEI. V lost 6 bases and J 2 bases, leaving 11 bases between the germline ends.

The J gene is TRBJ2-1, the V gene TRBV7-2; D unresolved. The CDR3 has 12 amino acids. The V gene lost 5 bases and the J gene lost 6 bases, with 8 bases spanning the gap. The V gene's germline CDR1 is SGHTA and CDR2 FQGNSA. CDR3 amino acids: CASSHPFNEQFF. The CDR3 nucleotides are TGTGCCAGCAGCCACCCATTCAATGAGCAGTTCTTC.

The rearrangement links TRBV7-9 to TRBJ1-1; D is uncertain. The CDR3 extends over 16 amino acids. From germline, CDR1 is SEHNR and CDR2 FQNEAQ (reference sequence). The ends were cut back, 0 bases at V and 2 bases at J, with 13 bases in the middle. The CDR3 protein is CASSLAGRAANTEAFF. The CDR3 coding sequence is TGTGCCAGCAGCTTAGCGGGAAGGGCGGCTAACACTGAAGCTTTCTTT.

The V gene is TRBV7-9, the J gene TRBJ2-2; a possible D gene is TRBD2 (6 bases). With 4 bases removed from V and 4 bases from J, the gap between germline ends came to 16 bases. This CDR3 has 16 amino acids. Germline lookup yields CDR1 SEHNR and CDR2 FQNEAQ (reference sequence). CDR3 bases: TGTGCCAGCAGCTCCGGAGGGCAGGGAGGCACCGGGGAGCTGTTTTTT. Its translation: CASSSGGQGGTGELFF.

Comment on this clonotype: One end of the junction does not line up with germline, which may come from a read error. This chain links TRBV7-9 with TRBJ2-4; D unresolved. The CDR3 loop spans 16 amino acids. CDR1 is SEHNR, CDR2 FQNEAQ, per germline (reference sequence). In DNA, the CDR3 is TGTGCCAGCAGCTCCCGCCTGAGGACGAACAAAAACAGTCAGTACTTC. Translating gives CASSSRLRTNKNSQYF.

This clonotype was observed a handful of times. The gene calls are TRBV7-6 and TRBJ2-5, with 8 bases matching TRBD2. V dropped 0 bases and J dropped 1; count of bases not matched to a gene: 4. The CDR3 spans 16 residues. Germline loops: CDR1 SGHVS, CDR2 FNYEAQ. The CDR3 DNA reads TGTGCCAGCAGCTTAGCTAGCGGGGAGGTCCAAGAGACCCAGTACTTC. It is translated as CASSLASGEVQETQYF. The full variable domain, rest sourced from reference TRBV7-6 and TRBJ2-5, is GAGVSQSPRYKVTKRGQDVALRCDPISGHVSLYWYRQALGQGPEFLTYFNYEAQQDKSGLPNDRFSAERPEGSISTLTIQRTEQRDSAMYRCASSLASGEVQETQYFGPGTRLLVL.

The chain recombines TRBV12-3 or TRBV12-4 with TRBJ2-1, with TRBD2 identical over 7 bases. The V and J ends lost 5 bases and 7 bases, in that order; junction bases with no gene match: 8. CDR3 length: 14 amino acids. CDR3 protein: CASSLEPGGNEQFF. The CDR3 nucleotides are TGTGCCAGCAGTCTTGAACCGGGGGGTAATGAGCAGTTCTTC.

The sample holds many counts of this clonotype. This chain joins TRBV7-2 and TRBJ2-6; D is perhaps TRBD2 (7 bases). Trimming shortened V by 5 bases and J by 0 bases, and 14 bases separated the two germline ends. CDR3 size: 17 residues. The V gene's germline CDR1 is SGHTA and CDR2 FQGNSA. The CDR3 DNA is TGTGCCAGCAGCCCCGGGGGGCTCGGCTCTGGGGCCAACGTCCTGACTTTC. It translates to CASSPGGLGSGANVLTF.

This clonotype was detected ten times or more. The chain recombines TRBV7-2 with TRBJ2-5; D not certain. V gave up 5 bases and J gave up 10 bases, with 29 bases separating them. Germline V gives CDR1 SGHTA, CDR2 FQGNSA. CDR3 size: 17 residues. Here the CDR3 reads CASSPLVGSVLPWGQYF. DNA for the CDR3: TGTGCCAGCAGCCCCCTTGTGGGATCCGTTCTGCCTTGGGGCCAGTACTTC.

CDR3 residues: CASSVGGDDEQYF. The CDR3 bases are TGTGCCAGCAGTGTCGGGGGGGACGACGAGCAGTACTTC. The genes are TRBV25-1 and TRBJ2-7, with 8 bases identical to TRBD2. Germline-derived CDR1 and CDR2 are MGHDK and SYGVNS. V trimming: 4 bases; J trimming: 5 bases; junction bases outside the gene matches: 4. This CDR3 region has 13 residues.

This clonotype appeared many times. This sequence joins TRBV7-8 and TRBJ2-6, with D perhaps TRBD1 (7 bases). The CDR3 covers 19 residues. Germline V gene sequence: CDR1 SGHVS, CDR2 FQNEAQ. Trimming removed 4 bases from V and 2 bases from J, with 21 bases in between. The CDR3 sequence is CASSYQGGTQRTGANVLTF. The CDR3 DNA sequence: TGTGCCAGCAGCTACCAGGGGGGCACCCAGAGGACTGGGGCCAACGTCCTGACTTTC.

The chain uses TRBV6-8 and TRBJ2-1; D unclear. Trimming left V 3 bases short and J 3 bases short, with 9 bases between. This CDR3 comprises 14 residues. Germline loops: CDR1 MNHGY, CDR2 SAAAGT. The CDR3 sequence is CASSYSQIYNEQFF. CDR3 DNA: TGTGCCAGCAGTTATAGTCAGATCTACAATGAGCAGTTCTTC.

A few counts support this clonotype. This chain joins TRBV7-9 and TRBJ2-7; the match to TRBD2 covers 7 bases. Trimming cost V 4 bases and J 5 bases; bases outside gene matches: 14. The germline V gene has CDR1 SEHNR and CDR2 FQNEAQ (reference sequence). The CDR3 spans 16 residues. In nucleotides, the CDR3 is TGTGCCAGCAGCTACGGAGCGGGCGGGAGCCTGGACGAGCAGTACTTC. It codes for CASSYGAGGSLDEQYF.

The rearrangement uses TRBV7-9 and TRBJ2-6; 8 bases line up with TRBD1. CDR1 SEHNR and CDR2 FQNEAQ come from the germline V gene (reference sequence). The CDR3 consists of 17 residues. The trim removed 2 bases at V and 2 bases at J, leaving 5 bases unmatched. The CDR3 is CASSLRLQGAGANVLTF. For the CDR3, the DNA is TGTGCCAGCAGCTTACGACTACAGGGGGCTGGGGCCAACGTCCTGACTTTC.

The rearrangement joins TRBV15 to TRBJ1-1, with D uncertain. The CDR3 totals 12 residues. Per the germline V gene, CDR1 is LNHNV and CDR2 is YYDKDF (reference sequence). Trimming cost V 5 bases and J 2 bases, with 6 bases left between them. Here the CDR3 reads CATSPDNTEAFF. In DNA, the CDR3 is TGTGCCACCAGCCCAGACAACACTGAAGCTTTCTTT. Full variable domain (outside the CDR3, taken from reference TRBV15 and TRBJ1-1): DAMVIQNPRYQVTQFGKPVTLSCSQTLNHNVMYWYQQKSSQAPKLLFHYYDKDFNNEADTPDNFQSRRPNTSFCFLDIRSPGLGDTAMYLCATSPDNTEAFFGQGTRLTVV.

The sample holds a few counts of this clonotype. The chain recombines TRBV29-1 with TRBJ2-1; the D gene is possibly TRBD1 (7 bases). V was pared by 0 bases and J by 2 bases, with 14 bases between. Germline assignment: CDR1 SQVTM and CDR2 ANQGSEA. The CDR3 is 16 amino acids. CDR3 nucleotides: TGCAGCGTTGAAGATCCCGGCAGGGGGGCCTACAATGAGCAGTTCTTC. Protein product: CSVEDPGRGAYNEQFF.

This clonotype has a handful of counts. V is TRBV14 and J is TRBJ2-2, with D perhaps matching TRBD2 (6 bases). The V and J ends lost 5 bases and 4 bases respectively, with 17 bases between them. Germline V gene data show CDR1 as SGHDN and CDR2 as FVKESK. The length of the CDR3 is 16 residues. The CDR3 bases are TGTGCCAGCAGCACCTATAGCGGAGCCAGCACCGGGGAGCTGTTTTTT. It is translated as CASSTYSGASTGELFF.

This clonotype has more than one count but fewer than ten. Its ends do not fully match the called genes, so a read error is possible. The V gene is TRBV4-1, the J gene TRBJ1-1; maybe TRBD1 (5 bases). The CDR3 is 12 residues long. Germline values: CDR1 MGHRA, CDR2 YSYEKL. In nucleotides, the CDR3 is TGCGCCAGCAGTCAAGGGGACGCTGAAGCTTTCTTT. Its translation is CASSQGDAEAFF.

This clonotype was detected ten times or more. The V call is TRBV10-3, the J call TRBJ2-7; possible D gene TRBD1, 5 bases. Trimming took 2 bases from V and 0 from J, leaving 11 bases between them. Looked up from germline, CDR1 is ENHRY and CDR2 is SYGVKD. The CDR3 runs to 15 residues. CDR3 sequence reads: CAISEDRLSSYEQYF. CDR3 bases: TGTGCCATCAGTGAGGACAGATTGAGCTCCTACGAGCAGTACTTC.

This chain joins TRBV20-1 and TRBJ2-7, with TRBD2 matching 7 bases. Losses at the gene ends were 6 bases for V and 2 bases for J; bases not matched to a gene: 13. This CDR3 has 15 residues. Germline V gives CDR1 DFQATT, CDR2 SNEGSKA (reference sequence). The CDR3 DNA follows: TGCAGTGCCACAGAGCCCAGCGGGAATACCTACGAGCAGTACTTC. Its protein product is CSATEPSGNTYEQYF.

This clonotype has a handful of counts. The chain joins TRBV7-9 to TRBJ2-2; the match to TRBD2 covers 7 bases. Per germline, CDR1 SEHNR and CDR2 FQNEAQ (reference sequence). The CDR3 length is 16 residues. Trimming took 6 bases from V and 5 from J; bases not matched to a gene: 12. In nucleotides, the CDR3 is TGTGCCAGCAGGAGCCCCGGGCTAGCGGCTACCGGGGAGCTGTTTTTT. It translates to CASRSPGLAATGELFF.

This chain connects TRBV11-1 to TRBJ1-1; unclear D gene. CDR1 is SGHAT and CDR2 is FQDESV in the germline V gene (reference sequence). The V and J ends lost 3 bases and 1 base respectively, with 9 bases between them. CDR3 size: 14 residues. Here the CDR3 DNA reads TGTGCCAGCAGCTTGTGGGGAAAGAACACTGAAGCTTTCTTT. This sequence encodes CASSLWGKNTEAFF.

This clonotype was seen a few times. The chain recombines TRBV5-1 with TRBJ1-1, with D tentatively TRBD1 (6 bases). The CDR3 has 14 amino acids. Per germline, CDR1 SGHRS and CDR2 YFSETQ. V lost 1 base and J 5 bases, leaving 12 bases between the germline ends. CDR3: CASSLPRTGTEAFF. For the CDR3, the DNA is TGCGCCAGCAGCTTGCCCCGAACAGGGACTGAAGCTTTCTTT. Drawing the rest from reference TRBV5-1 and TRBJ1-1, the complete variable domain is KAGVTQTPRYLIKTRGQQVTLSCSPISGHRSVSWYQQTPGQGLQFLFEYFSETQRNKGNFPGRFSGRQFSNSRSEMNVSTLELGDSALYLCASSLPRTGTEAFFGQGTRLTVV.

This clonotype was observed a few times. The chain joins TRBV7-8 to TRBJ1-6; perhaps TRBD1 as D (5 bases). Trimming removed 3 bases at V and 7 bases at J, with 13 bases between. Germline CDR1 reads SGHVS; CDR2 reads FQNEAQ. The CDR3 runs 15 residues. The CDR3 reads CASSLNPGRNSPLHF. DNA of the CDR3: TGTGCCAGCAGCTTGAACCCAGGGCGCAATTCACCCCTCCACTTT.